The sequence of this TCR beta chain was determined in a study of beta chain features in type 1 diabetes. TCRB transcripts that were expressed got sequenced, as all of the isolated RNA had been reverse transcribed. Sequenced by immunoSEQ multiplex PCR; TCRdb stores in-frame clones only, minus some. Here the sample spans more than 250,000 clones, roughly an eighth being singletons. This CDR3 has 13 amino acids. The V gene's germline CDR1 is GTSNPN and CDR2 SVGIG (reference sequence). J lost 4 bases, V lost 8 bases, and 7 bases had no gene match. A word on this clone: The antigen is unknown.

Study-wide results and limits: Moderate yet significant TCRB CDR3 shortening was seen in Type 1 diabetes patients in all four CD4+ subsets.

V and J are TRBV30 and TRBJ1-4; the match to TRBD1 covers 7 bases. This sequence was found in a man younger than 45 with type 1 diabetes. The sample taken for sequencing was naive CD4+ T cells from blood. The CDR3 DNA reads TGTGCCGAGAGGACAGGACATAATGAAAAACTGTTTTTT. It encodes CAERTGHNEKLFF.